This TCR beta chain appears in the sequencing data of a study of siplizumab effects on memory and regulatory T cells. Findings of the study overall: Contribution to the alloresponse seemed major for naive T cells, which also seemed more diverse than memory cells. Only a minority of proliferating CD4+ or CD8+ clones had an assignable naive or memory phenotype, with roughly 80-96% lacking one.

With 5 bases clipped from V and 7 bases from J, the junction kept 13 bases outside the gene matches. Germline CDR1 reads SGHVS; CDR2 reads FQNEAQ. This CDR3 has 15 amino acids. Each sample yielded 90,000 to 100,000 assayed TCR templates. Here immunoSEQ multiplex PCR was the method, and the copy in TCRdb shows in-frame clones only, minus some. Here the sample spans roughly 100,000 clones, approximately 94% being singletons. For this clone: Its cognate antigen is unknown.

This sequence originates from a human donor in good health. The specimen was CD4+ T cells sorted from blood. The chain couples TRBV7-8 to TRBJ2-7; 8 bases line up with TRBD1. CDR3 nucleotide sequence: TGTGCCAGCAGCGCCGCCGGGACAGGTCCTACGGAGCAGTACTTC. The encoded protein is CASSAAGTGPTEQYF.